This T cell receptor beta chain was sequenced in a study of T cells in Graves' hyperthyroidism and ophthalmopathy. Points from the study as a whole: Within blood appeared most thyroid clonotypes that had expanded above 0.001.

The V and J ends lost 3 bases and 1 base respectively, with 9 bases between them. The CDR3 consists of 14 residues. This clonotype appeared many times. As yet, its antigen is unknown. Subjects with ophthalmopathy showed a Clinical Activity Score no lower than 3, a NOSPECS grade no lower than 4, and a duration shorter than 3 months. Clinicians diagnosed patients from clinical symptoms, serum thyroxine and TRAb, thyroid ultrasound and orbital computed tomography. Fresh 10 ml peripheral blood yielded PBMCs. The source material, RNA transcripts, was used to amplify TCR beta CDR3 regions. The HTBI primer set served for first-round RT-PCR of the TCR CDR3. TCRdb reprocessed the multiplex PCR reads with MiXCR, giving one entry per CDR3 protein. The sample lists hundreds of thousands of distinct CDR3 sequences, roughly 14% occurring once.

The J gene is TRBJ1-1, the V gene TRBV12-3 or TRBV12-4; D gene ambiguous. The source of this sequence is a woman aged 40 to 50 with Graves' ophthalmopathy. Sequencing used blood. The CDR3 loop is CASSLGMANTEAFF. As DNA, the CDR3 is TGTGCCAGCAGTTTGGGCATGGCGAACACTGAAGCTTTCTTT.